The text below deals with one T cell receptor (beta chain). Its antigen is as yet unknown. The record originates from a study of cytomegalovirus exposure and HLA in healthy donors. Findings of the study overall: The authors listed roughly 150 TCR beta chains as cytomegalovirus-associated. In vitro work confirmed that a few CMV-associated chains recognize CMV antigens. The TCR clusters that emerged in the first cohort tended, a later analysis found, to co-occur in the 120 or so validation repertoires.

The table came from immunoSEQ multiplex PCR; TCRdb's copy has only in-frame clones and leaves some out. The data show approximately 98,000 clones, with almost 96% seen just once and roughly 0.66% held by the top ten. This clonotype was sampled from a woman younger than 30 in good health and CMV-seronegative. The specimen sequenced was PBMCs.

CDR3 sequence reads: CASSGTESYEQYF. For the CDR3, the DNA is TGTGCCAGCAGCGGGACAGAGTCCTACGAGCAGTACTTC. The chain has TRBV5-6 and TRBJ2-7; 7 bases fit TRBD1. From germline, CDR1 is SGHDT and CDR2 YYEEEE. The ends lost 4 bases at V and 1 base at J; junction bases unmatched: 2. The CDR3 spans 13 residues. The variable domain in full, with the rest retrieved from reference TRBV5-6 and TRBJ2-7, is DAGVTQSPTHLIKTRGQQVTLRCSPKSGHDTVSWYQQALGQGPQFIFQYYEEEERQRGNFPDRFSGHQFPNYSSELNVNALLLGDSALYLCASSGTESYEQYFGPGTRLTVT.